This entry concerns a single T cell receptor (beta chain). Sequencing was performed with immunoSEQ multiplex PCR; in TCRdb, only in-frame clones are kept and a portion is missing. The data hold 70,000 to 95,000 clones, with 82% observed a single time. CDR1 GTSNPN and CDR2 SVGIG come from the germline V gene (reference sequence). The CDR3 extends over 11 amino acids. Deletions cut 8 bases from V and 7 bases from J, with 14 bases between. The sample is drawn from a study of blood T cell repertoires in COVID-19. This receptor was taken from a woman in her sixties or seventies with acute or convalescent COVID-19. V and J are TRBV30 and TRBJ1-1, with D possibly TRBD1 on 5 matching bases. The sequencing input was peripheral blood. The CDR3 loop reads CARGKVGEAFF. The CDR3 DNA reads TGTGCCAGGGGAAAGGTCGGTGAAGCTTTCTTT.